This T cell receptor (beta chain) was sequenced for a study of T cell responses to AZD1222 COVID-19 vaccine. Findings and limits, study-wide: Targeting of unmutated variant regions was reportedly seen in nearly half of spike-specific TCRs. The sample set comprised mostly white British donors with more females, and clonal diversity was possibly underestimated. When two AZD1222 doses had been given, Spike-specific TCR breadth and depth rose. Researchers took repertoire samples only after the peak T cell response had come.

Trimming left V 8 bases short and J 1 base short, with 9 bases between. CDR1 and CDR2 from the germline V gene are SNHLY and FYNNEI. The CDR3 runs 13 residues. Profiling relied on immunoSEQ multiplex PCR, and the TCRdb table lists in-frame clones only, not all of them. Among 100,000 to 150,000 clones listed, approximately 90% were seen once. On this clone: Its antigen is not known.

The starting material was peripheral blood, obtained on day 0 of AZD1222 vaccination. The V call is TRBV2, the J call TRBJ1-5; D call uncertain. The source is an adult in good health. The CDR3 reads CASGLLSNQPQHF. The CDR3 DNA is TGTGCCAGCGGATTACTAAGCAATCAGCCCCAGCATTTT.